Following are 6 T cell receptor beta chains from one sample sequenced in a study of blood T cell repertoires in COVID-19. TCRdb keeps only in-frame clones here, not all; method: immunoSEQ multiplex PCR. This table holds about 150,000 clones, 80% to 90% found once. Sample: peripheral blood. The receptor set was obtained from a woman in her seventies who had recovered from COVID-19.

This clone showed up just once. This chain uses TRBV15 with TRBJ1-1; D possibly corresponds to TRBD1 (6 bases). Trimming pared 2 bases from V and 5 bases from J, leaving 18 bases between. The V gene's germline CDR1 is LNHNV and CDR2 YYDKDF (reference sequence). The CDR3 spans 16 residues. In DNA form, the CDR3 reads TGTGCCACCAGCAGATCCAAAAGGGGGATGGGGACTGAAGCTTTCTTT. Residues: CATSRSKRGMGTEAFF.

The chain uses TRBV19 and TRBJ2-5, with 8 bases fitting TRBD1. The CDR3 consists of 13 residues. Unmatched junction bases numbered 2, after V lost 6 bases and J lost 2 bases. The germline CDR1 and CDR2 sequences are LNHDA and SQIVND (reference sequence). For the CDR3, the DNA is TGTGCCAGTAGCGGGACAGGACAAGAGACCCAGTACTTC. This codes for CASSGTGQETQYF.

The V gene is TRBV19, the J gene TRBJ1-5, with D hard to call. The CDR3 is 13 residues long. Germline CDR1 reads LNHDA; CDR2 reads SQIVND (reference sequence). V dropped 0 bases and J dropped 5 bases, with 5 bases sitting between them. CDR3 loop: CASSIDRDQPQHF. DNA of the CDR3: TGTGCCAGTAGTATAGATCGGGATCAGCCCCAGCATTTT.

The rearrangement uses TRBV3-1 (or the pseudogene TRBV3-2) and TRBJ1-1; 9 bases are shared with TRBD1. CDR1 is LGHDT, CDR2 YNNKEL, per germline (reference sequence). The V and J ends lost 3 bases and 8 bases, in that order; junction bases with no gene match: 7. CDR3 length: 14 residues. As DNA, the CDR3 is TGTGCCAGCAGCCACCCGGGGACAGGGAGGGAAGCTTTCTTT. This gives the protein CASSHPGTGREAFF.

The rearrangement uses TRBV13 and TRBJ2-3; D is possibly TRBD2 (6 bases). The CDR3 covers 16 residues. The V and J ends lost 1 base and 4 bases respectively, with 15 bases between them. Per the germline V gene, CDR1 is PRHDT and CDR2 is FYEKMQ (reference sequence). CDR3: CASSLVFGGTADTQYF. The CDR3 coding sequence is TGTGCCAGCAGCTTAGTATTCGGCGGGACGGCAGATACGCAGTATTTT.

The V call is TRBV6-2 or TRBV6-3, the J call TRBJ2-7; D may be TRBD2 (6 bases). Deletions cut 5 bases from V and 6 bases from J, with 8 bases between. Per the germline V gene, CDR1 is MNHEY and CDR2 is SVGEGT. There are 11 residues in the CDR3. CDR3 loop: CASSRGTEQYF. The CDR3 bases are TGTGCCAGCAGTCGGGGGACCGAGCAGTACTTC.